Shown below are 26 T cell receptor beta chains from a single sample sequenced in a study of cytomegalovirus exposure and HLA in healthy donors. PCR involved 60 Vbeta and 13 Jbeta primers. Clones were sequenced by immunoSEQ multiplex PCR, and TCRdb holds only the in-frame ones, with some missing. The sample records fewer than 250,000 clones, roughly 80% being singletons. The sample comprised PBMCs. The receptors here all came from a young man in good health and CMV-seronegative.

The J gene is TRBJ1-4, the V gene TRBV9; weak D call: TRBD1 (6 bases). The V end lost 1 base, the J end lost 7 bases, and 14 bases lay between the germline ends. CDR1 is SGDLS, CDR2 YYNGEE, per germline. The length of the CDR3 is 15 residues. CDR3 protein: CASSVYGRGGEKLFF. Here the CDR3 DNA reads TGTGCCAGCAGCGTATACGGACGAGGGGGTGAAAAACTGTTTTTT.

The chain carries TRBV2 and TRBJ1-5, with TRBD1 matching over 7 bases. The CDR3 sequence is 15 residues long. Looked up from germline, CDR1 is SNHLY and CDR2 is FYNNEI. Trimming cost V 6 bases and J 6 bases; bases outside gene matches: 11. The CDR3 sequence is CASSEQTGLGQPQHF. The CDR3 region has the DNA TGTGCCAGCAGCGAACAGACAGGGTTGGGTCAGCCCCAGCATTTT. The complete variable domain, with remaining parts taken from reference TRBV2 and TRBJ1-5, reads EPEVTQTPSHQVTQMGQEVILRCVPISNHLYFYWYRQILGQKVEFLVSFYNNEISEKSEIFDDQFSVERPDGSNFTLKIRSTKLEDSAMYFCASSEQTGLGQPQHFGDGTRLSIL.

The chain couples TRBV29-1 to TRBJ1-2; 11 bases agree with TRBD1. Germline-derived CDR1 and CDR2 are SQVTM and ANQGSEA. The CDR3 is 14 amino acids. The ends lost 5 bases at V and 4 bases at J; junction bases unmatched: 6. CDR3 loop: CSVTAGTGGYGYTF. CDR3 sequence (DNA): TGCAGCGTTACCGCCGGGACAGGGGGCTATGGCTACACCTTC.

The chain combines TRBV7-9 with TRBJ1-5, with 7 positions matching TRBD1. Germline V CDR1 and CDR2: SEHNR, FQNEAQ (reference sequence). V was clipped by 5 bases and J by 3 bases; unmatched bases: 4. CDR3 size: 14 residues. This CDR3 reads CASSRTGVNQPQHF. The CDR3 DNA reads TGTGCCAGCAGCCGAACAGGGGTCAATCAGCCCCAGCATTTT.

The chain combines TRBV7-6 with TRBJ1-2; possibly TRBD1 for D (6 bases). Germline V CDR1 and CDR2: SGHVS, FNYEAQ. Trimming cost V 1 base and J 0 bases, with 12 bases left between them. This CDR3 comprises 16 residues. In DNA form, the CDR3 reads TGTGCCAGCAGCTTAGAAGGGGGTGGGACTAACTATGGCTACACCTTC. This sequence encodes CASSLEGGGTNYGYTF.

The chain is built from TRBV5-8 and TRBJ1-5, with 8 bases that match TRBD1. Trimming at V came to 4 bases and at J to 2 bases, leaving 5 bases not matched to a gene. The CDR3 is 15 amino acids. Germline V gene lookup returns CDR1 SGHTS and CDR2 YDEGEE. The CDR3 here is CASSHGQGGNQPQHF. The DNA of the CDR3 is TGTGCCAGCAGCCACGGACAGGGCGGCAATCAGCCCCAGCATTTT.

V is TRBV10-2 and J is TRBJ2-3; the D gene is possibly TRBD2 (9 bases). The germline V gene has CDR1 WSHSY and CDR2 SAAADI. V dropped 3 bases and J dropped 3 bases, with 25 bases sitting between them. This CDR3 region has 19 residues. The chain's CDR3 is CASSDSGGRRGGLTDTQYF. In nucleotides, the CDR3 is TGCGCCAGCAGTGATTCAGGGGGCAGGCGGGGGGGCTTGACAGATACGCAGTATTTT.

The CDR3 DNA is TGTGCCAGCAGCTTACGTGGGGGGAGCGGCTACGAGCAGTACTTC. Protein: CASSLRGGSGYEQYF. This chain links TRBV5-4 with TRBJ2-5, with TRBD2 as a possible D gene (6 bases). The last part of the DNA fits TRBJ2-7 better; the J call may be wrong. Germline CDR1 and CDR2: SGHNT and YYREEE (reference sequence). This CDR3 spans 15 amino acids.

The rearrangement uses TRBV7-3 and TRBJ2-2, with 10 bases matching TRBD2. Per germline, CDR1 SGHTA and CDR2 FQGTGA. This CDR3 spans 18 amino acids. Unmatched junction bases numbered 7, after V lost 3 bases and J lost 0 bases. The DNA for the CDR3 is TGTGCCAGCAGCTTGAACAGACTAGCGGGTCCGAACACCGGGGAGCTGTTTTTT. Translating gives CASSLNRLAGPNTGELFF.

This sequence joins TRBV5-6 and TRBJ2-6, with D tentatively TRBD2 (5 bases). The CDR3 is made up of 17 amino acids. CDR1 is SGHDT, CDR2 YYEEEE, per germline. The V gene lost 3 bases and the J gene lost 4 bases, with 17 bases spanning the gap. The DNA for the CDR3 is TGTGCCAGCAGCTCCCCTCAGAGGGCCGGCGGGGCCAACGTCCTGACTTTC. Its translation is CASSSPQRAGGANVLTF.

With respect to this clone: An end of the junction does not agree with germline; a read error may underlie this. The chain is built from TRBV7-2 and TRBJ2-6; a weak D match, TRBD1 (5 bases). Germline V gene data show CDR1 as SGHTA and CDR2 as FQGNSA. The CDR3 extends over 16 amino acids. The CDR3 region has the DNA TGTGGGGCACAAAGGCGTAACTTTACTGGGGCCAGCGTCCTGACTTTC. This encodes CGAQRRNFTGASVLTF.

The CDR3 sequence is CASSRGGEVGTDTQYF. In nucleotides, the CDR3 is TGCGCCAGCAGCCGGGGGGGGGAGGTGGGCACAGATACGCAGTATTTT. The chain has TRBV5-1 and TRBJ2-3; TRBD2 aligns across 8 bases. Trimming removed 4 bases from V and 1 base from J; junction bases left unmatched: 8. The CDR3 spans 16 residues. Per the germline V gene, CDR1 is SGHRS and CDR2 is YFSETQ.

This clone came up once. CDR3 bases: TGTGCCAGCAGTAAAACACAAAGCACAGATACGCAGTATTTT. Translation: CASSKTQSTDTQYF. This chain joins TRBV28 and TRBJ2-3; D is uncertain. The ends were cut back, 5 bases at V and 0 bases at J, with 9 bases in the middle. Per the germline V gene, CDR1 is MDHEN and CDR2 is SYDVKM. The CDR3 is 14 amino acids.

The V call is TRBV10-3, the J call TRBJ1-1; 11 bases agree with TRBD1. Germline V CDR1 and CDR2: ENHRY, SYGVKD. Trimming cost V 7 bases and J 4 bases; bases outside gene matches: 5. This CDR3 has 14 amino acids. CDR3 nucleotides: TGTGCCATCATGGGAGGGACAGGGGGCACTGAAGCTTTCTTT. As protein: CAIMGGTGGTEAFF.

This sequence joins TRBV28 and TRBJ2-7; possible D gene TRBD1, 6 bases. Germline values: CDR1 MDHEN, CDR2 SYDVKM. The CDR3 has 13 residues. The V end lost 3 bases, the J end lost 6 bases, and 12 bases lay between the germline ends. CDR3 DNA sequence: TGTGCCAGCAGTTTCGTGGGGGCTGGCGAGCAGTACTTC. Translating gives CASSFVGAGEQYF.

This clone was counted a single time. J is TRBJ2-7 and V is TRBV7-3; no clear D. From germline, CDR1 is SGHTA and CDR2 FQGTGA. V was clipped by 1 base and J by 10 bases, with 11 bases between them. The CDR3 spans 12 residues. The CDR3 bases are TGTGCCAGCAGCTTAAAAACCGACTTCCAGTACTTC. It yields the protein CASSLKTDFQYF.

The V and J genes are TRBV6-6 and TRBJ1-4, with 8 bases matching TRBD1. The length of the CDR3 is 15 residues. Germline CDR1 is MNHNY and CDR2 is SVGAGI (reference sequence). Trimming cost V 7 bases and J 7 bases; bases outside gene matches: 11. The CDR3 DNA follows: TGTGCCAGCATACACTCCGGGACAGGTCGTGAAAAACTGTTTTTT. Translation gives CASIHSGTGREKLFF.

The J gene is TRBJ1-1, the V gene TRBV29-1; TRBD1 is a possible D gene (6 bases). Germline CDR1 reads SQVTM; CDR2 reads ANQGSEA. The CDR3 has 12 amino acids. V was trimmed by 8 bases and J by 0 bases, leaving 10 bases between them. CDR3 coding DNA: TGCAGCCTCACAGGGATGAACACTGAAGCTTTCTTT. This gives the protein CSLTGMNTEAFF.

CDR3 sequence: CASSLERGAGDTQYF. In DNA form, the CDR3 reads TGCGCCAGCAGCTTGGAACGGGGGGCGGGAGATACGCAGTATTTT. The rearrangement uses TRBV5-1 and TRBJ2-3; perhaps TRBD2 as D (7 bases). V was cut by 0 bases and J by 5 bases, with 13 bases left in between. The CDR3 consists of 15 residues. CDR1 and CDR2 from the germline V gene are SGHRS and YFSETQ.

The chain uses TRBV2 and TRBJ2-5, with D possibly being TRBD2 (6 bases). This CDR3 spans 14 amino acids. In germline, CDR1 is SNHLY, CDR2 FYNNEI. V was shortened by 3 bases and J by 5 bases, with 13 bases between the two germline ends. The CDR3 spells CASSEEGSAETQYF. The CDR3 region has the DNA TGTGCCAGCAGTGAGGAGGGGTCGGCGGAGACCCAGTACTTC.

The rearrangement uses TRBV6-6 and TRBJ2-7; 10 nucleotides line up with TRBD1. The CDR3 is made up of 15 amino acids. The ends lost 5 bases at V and 6 bases at J; junction bases unmatched: 10. Germline CDR1 reads MNHNY; CDR2 reads SVGAGI (reference sequence). The CDR3 DNA reads as TGTGCCAGCAGTCCAGCCCGGGACAGGGGATCCGAGCAGTACTTC. This gives the protein CASSPARDRGSEQYF.

The sample holds one count of this clone. The rearrangement links TRBV28 to TRBJ1-1; D gene unclear. V lost 2 bases, J lost 5 bases, and 18 bases lay in between. This CDR3 is built from 16 residues. Germline V gene sequence: CDR1 MDHEN, CDR2 SYDVKM. The CDR3 DNA follows: TGTGCCAGCAGTTTAGGTCCGGAGGGCGGAGTGACTGAAGCTTTCTTT. This encodes CASSLGPEGGVTEAFF.

The chain has TRBV7-2 and TRBJ1-2, with a tentative D call TRBD1 (5 bases). Germline values: CDR1 SGHTA, CDR2 FQGNSA. This CDR3 spans 15 amino acids. Trimming left V 5 bases short and J 5 bases short, with 18 bases between. The CDR3 region is CASSGGLGGAYGYTF. The CDR3 nucleotides are TGTGCCAGCAGCGGAGGACTGGGGGGAGCATATGGCTACACCTTC.

The chain joins TRBV2 to TRBJ2-5; D remains ambiguous. This CDR3 is 13 amino acids long. Trimming took 7 bases from V and 2 from J, leaving 11 bases between them. The germline gives CDR1 SNHLY, CDR2 FYNNEI. This CDR3 reads CASTFERQETQYF. The CDR3, as DNA: TGTGCCAGCACATTCGAGAGGCAAGAGACCCAGTACTTC.

The rearrangement links TRBV7-3 to TRBJ2-3; the D gene is possibly TRBD1 (5 bases). The V gene lost 1 base and the J gene lost 6 bases, with 14 bases spanning the gap. Per the germline V gene, CDR1 is SGHTA and CDR2 is FQGTGA. This CDR3 spans 15 amino acids. CDR3 sequence (DNA): TGTGCCAGCAGCTTAAGGCCGGCACACAGGGATACGCAGTATTTT. Residues: CASSLRPAHRDTQYF.

This clone has a handful of counts. The V and J genes are TRBV6-1 and TRBJ1-5; 8 bases map to TRBD1. The trim removed 10 bases at V and 3 bases at J, leaving 5 bases unmatched. The CDR3 covers 13 residues. Germline assignment: CDR1 MNHNS and CDR2 SASEGT. CDR3 DNA: TGTGCCACTAGACAGGGGAACAATCAGCCCCAGCATTTT. This gives the protein CATRQGNNQPQHF.